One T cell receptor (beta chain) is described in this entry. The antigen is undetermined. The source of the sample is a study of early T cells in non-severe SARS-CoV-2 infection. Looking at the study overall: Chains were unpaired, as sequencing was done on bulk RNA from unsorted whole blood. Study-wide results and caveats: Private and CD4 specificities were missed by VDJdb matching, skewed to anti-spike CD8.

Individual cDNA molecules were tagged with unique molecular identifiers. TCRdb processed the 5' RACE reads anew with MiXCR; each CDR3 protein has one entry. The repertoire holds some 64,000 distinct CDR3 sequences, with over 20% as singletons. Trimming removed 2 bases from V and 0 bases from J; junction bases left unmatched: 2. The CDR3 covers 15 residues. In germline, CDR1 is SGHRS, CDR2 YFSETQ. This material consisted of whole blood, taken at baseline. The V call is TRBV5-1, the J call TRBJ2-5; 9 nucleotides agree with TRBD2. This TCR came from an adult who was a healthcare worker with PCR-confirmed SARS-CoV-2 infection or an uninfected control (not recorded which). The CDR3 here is CASSFQRGDQETQYF. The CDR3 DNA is TGCGCCAGCAGCTTCCAGCGGGGGGACCAAGAGACCCAGTACTTC.